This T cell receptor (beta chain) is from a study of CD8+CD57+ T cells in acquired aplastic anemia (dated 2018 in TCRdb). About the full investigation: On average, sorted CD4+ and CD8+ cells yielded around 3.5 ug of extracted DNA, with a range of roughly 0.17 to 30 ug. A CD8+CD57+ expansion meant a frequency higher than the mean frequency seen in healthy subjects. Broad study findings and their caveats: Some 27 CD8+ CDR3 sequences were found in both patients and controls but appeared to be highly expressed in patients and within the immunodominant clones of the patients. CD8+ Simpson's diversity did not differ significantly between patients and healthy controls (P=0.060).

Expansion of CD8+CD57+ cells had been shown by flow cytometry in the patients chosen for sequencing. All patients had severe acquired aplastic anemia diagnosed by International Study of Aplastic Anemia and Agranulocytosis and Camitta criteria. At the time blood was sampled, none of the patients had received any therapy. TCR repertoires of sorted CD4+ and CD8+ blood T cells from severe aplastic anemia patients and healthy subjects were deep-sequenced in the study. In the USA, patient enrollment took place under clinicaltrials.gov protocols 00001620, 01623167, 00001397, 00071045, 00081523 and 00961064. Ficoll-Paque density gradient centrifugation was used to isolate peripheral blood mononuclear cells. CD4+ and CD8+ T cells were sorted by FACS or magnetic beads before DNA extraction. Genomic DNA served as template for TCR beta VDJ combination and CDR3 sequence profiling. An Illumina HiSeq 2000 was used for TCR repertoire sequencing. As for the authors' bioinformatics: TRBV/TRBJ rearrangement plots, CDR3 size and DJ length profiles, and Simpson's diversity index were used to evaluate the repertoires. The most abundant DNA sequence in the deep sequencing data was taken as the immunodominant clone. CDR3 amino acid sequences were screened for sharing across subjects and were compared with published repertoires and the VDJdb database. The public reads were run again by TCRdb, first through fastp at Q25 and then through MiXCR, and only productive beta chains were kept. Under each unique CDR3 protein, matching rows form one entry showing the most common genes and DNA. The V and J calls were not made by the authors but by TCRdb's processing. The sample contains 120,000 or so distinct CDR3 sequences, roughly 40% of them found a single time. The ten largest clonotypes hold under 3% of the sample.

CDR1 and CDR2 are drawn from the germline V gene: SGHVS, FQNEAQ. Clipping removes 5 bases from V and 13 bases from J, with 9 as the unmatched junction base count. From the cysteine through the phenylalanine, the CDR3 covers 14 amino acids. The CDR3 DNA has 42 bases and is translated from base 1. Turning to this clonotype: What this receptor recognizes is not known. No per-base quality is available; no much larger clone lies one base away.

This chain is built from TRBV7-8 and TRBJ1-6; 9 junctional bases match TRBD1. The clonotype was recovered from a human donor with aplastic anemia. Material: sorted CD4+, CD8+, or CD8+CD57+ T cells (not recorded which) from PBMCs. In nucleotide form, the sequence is TGTGCCAGCAGCGCCGGGACAGGGCTAATCCCCCTCCACTTT. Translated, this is CASSAGTGLIPLHF.